A single sample is the source of the 32 T cell receptor beta chains below, sequenced in a study of blood T cell repertoires in COVID-19 (dated by TCRdb to between 2020 and 2021). Receptors were amplified or captured by the immunoSEQ multiplex PCR assay. TCRdb provides this immuneACCESS table in a form limited to in-frame rearrangements. Some clones are lacking; in checked studies, under half of them reflect an unresolved V gene, and why the rest are absent is not known. A total of approximately 470,000 clones appear in this sample, roughly 88% of them only once. Roughly 3.2% of the sample lies in the top ten. Material for sequencing was peripheral blood. Receptor source: a human donor in a cohort sampled during active COVID-19.

The chain combines TRBV7-3 with TRBJ1-1; TRBD1 might be the D (6 bases). Trimming took off 5 bases at V and 10 bases at J, with 20 bases between the two ends. Looked up from germline, CDR1 is SGHTA and CDR2 is FQGTGA. The CDR3 extends over 14 amino acids. CDR3 nucleotide sequence: TGTGCCAGCAGCCCTCCCGGACAGTTTGGAGGAGCTTTCTTT. Residues: CASSPPGQFGGAFF.

A word on this clone: Other DNA sequences in this sample translate to the same CDR3. The chain is built from TRBV18 and TRBJ2-5; a weak D match, TRBD1 (5 bases). This CDR3 has 15 residues. The ends were cut back, 1 base at V and 5 bases at J, with 14 bases in the middle. The germline V gene encodes CDR1 KGHSH and CDR2 LQKENI. The CDR3 spells CASSPRAGSGETQYF. Here the CDR3 DNA reads TGTGCCAGCTCACCACGGGCAGGGTCCGGGGAGACCCAGTACTTC.

This clone was found a few times. V and J are TRBV19 and TRBJ2-2; D may be TRBD2 (6 bases). The V end lost 4 bases, the J end lost 6 bases, and 12 bases lay between the germline ends. Germline V CDR1 and CDR2: LNHDA, SQIVND (reference sequence). The CDR3 spans 14 residues. Here the CDR3 DNA reads TGTGCCAGTAGTAACCTCTGGGGGGCCGGGGAGCTGTTTTTT. It encodes CASSNLWGAGELFF. Full variable domain (rest looked up from reference TRBV19 and TRBJ2-2): DGGITQSPKYLFRKEGQNVTLSCEQNLNHDAMYWYRQDPGQGLRLIYYSQIVNDFQKGDIAEGYSVSREKKESFPLTVTSAQKNPTAFYLCASSNLWGAGELFFGEGSRLTVL.

CDR3 sequence: CASSPQTDTQYF. The CDR3 region has the DNA TGCGCCAGCAGCCCCCAGACAGATACGCAGTATTTT. The rearrangement joins TRBV5-1 to TRBJ2-3; D call uncertain. CDR1 SGHRS and CDR2 YFSETQ come from the germline V gene. Deletions cut 4 bases from V and 3 bases from J, with 6 bases between. There are 12 residues in the CDR3.

CDR3 DNA sequence: TGTGCCAGCTCACCAACTAGGCAGGAGCAGTACTTC. The encoded protein is CASSPTRQEQYF. V usage is TRBV18 and J usage is TRBJ2-7; possibly TRBD2 for D (5 bases). The length of the CDR3 is 12 residues. Germline V gene lookup returns CDR1 KGHSH and CDR2 LQKENI. Trimming removed 2 bases at V and 7 bases at J, with 9 bases between.

The chain recombines TRBV29-1 with TRBJ1-1; tentatively, D is TRBD1 (5 bases). The CDR3 covers 13 residues. The germline V gene encodes CDR1 SQVTM and CDR2 ANQGSEA. V lost 7 bases to trimming and J lost 6 bases, with 18 bases between them. The chain's CDR3 is CSAIVRDGAEAFF. The DNA for the CDR3 is TGCAGCGCGATTGTCAGGGATGGAGCTGAAGCTTTCTTT.

V is TRBV6-4 and J is TRBJ2-7; TRBD1 is a possible D gene (5 bases). Trimming cost V 7 bases and J 1 base, with 17 bases left between them. Germline-derived CDR1 and CDR2 are MRHNA and SNTAGT. This CDR3 is built from 15 residues. The CDR3 nucleotides are TGTGCCAGCACCAAAGGACACCTTACTTCCTACGAGCAGTACTTC. Translation: CASTKGHLTSYEQYF.

This chain links TRBV5-1 with TRBJ2-5, with D possibly being TRBD2 (6 bases). CDR3 length: 14 amino acids. Trimming removed 0 bases from V and 2 bases from J, with 8 bases in between. Germline V CDR1 and CDR2: SGHRS, YFSETQ. The CDR3 region is CASSLGGDQETQYF. CDR3 bases: TGCGCCAGCAGCTTGGGCGGGGATCAAGAGACCCAGTACTTC.

The chain couples TRBV5-1 to TRBJ1-1, with a weak D call TRBD1 (5 bases). CDR3 size: 14 residues. The germline V and J ends were trimmed by 3 bases and 3 bases, with 12 bases remaining between them. Germline V lookup: CDR1 SGHRS, CDR2 YFSETQ. This chain's CDR3 is CASSSLGGDTEAFF. The CDR3 coding sequence is TGCGCCAGCAGCTCACTTGGGGGGGACACTGAAGCTTTCTTT.

This chain uses TRBV24-1 with TRBJ2-3, with 7 bases aligning to TRBD1. J lost 1 base, V lost 7 bases, and 7 bases had no gene match. CDR3 length equals 15 residues. Per the germline V gene, CDR1 is KGHDR and CDR2 is SFDVKD. CDR3 residues: CATSSGQVRTDTQYF. Here the CDR3 DNA reads TGTGCCACCAGCTCTGGACAGGTTCGCACAGATACGCAGTATTTT.

The gene calls are TRBV5-1 and TRBJ2-5; the match to TRBD1 covers 10 bases. CDR1 and CDR2 (germline): SGHRS, YFSETQ. The CDR3 spans 14 residues. Trimming cost V 4 bases and J 4 bases; bases outside gene matches: 4. The CDR3 here is CASSKGQGTETQYF. For the CDR3, the DNA is TGCGCCAGCAGCAAGGGACAGGGGACAGAGACCCAGTACTTC.

J is TRBJ2-1 and V is TRBV6-4; D call uncertain. Trimming left V 6 bases short and J 0 bases short, with 12 bases between. Germline V lookup: CDR1 MRHNA, CDR2 SNTAGT. The CDR3 runs to 15 residues. CDR3 bases: TGTGCCAGCAGCCGCCGAGGTAGCTCCTACAATGAGCAGTTCTTC. This translates into CASSRRGSSYNEQFF.

This chain links TRBV7-6 with TRBJ1-1; D may be TRBD1 (6 bases). The CDR3 runs to 15 residues. V lost 2 bases, J lost 4 bases, and 14 bases lay in between. The germline gives CDR1 SGHVS, CDR2 FNYEAQ. CDR3 DNA: TGTGCCAGCAGCTTAAAGCAAGGGGGTGCCACTGAAGCTTTCTTT. Its protein product is CASSLKQGGATEAFF. Complete variable domain (other parts from reference TRBV7-6 and TRBJ1-1): GAGVSQSPRYKVTKRGQDVALRCDPISGHVSLYWYRQALGQGPEFLTYFNYEAQQDKSGLPNDRFSAERPEGSISTLTIQRTEQRDSAMYRCASSLKQGGATEAFFGQGTRLTVV.

The V and J genes are TRBV6-4 and TRBJ2-5, with 7 bases matching TRBD2. CDR3 length equals 13 residues. The V gene's germline CDR1 is MRHNA and CDR2 SNTAGT. The J segment lost 4 bases and the V segment lost 4 bases, leaving 3 bases of the junction unmatched. CDR3 amino acids: CASSGLALETQYF. CDR3 sequence (DNA): TGTGCCAGCAGTGGACTAGCCCTAGAGACCCAGTACTTC.

This sequence joins TRBV6-5 and TRBJ2-7, with 9 bases lining up with TRBD1. The CDR3 is made up of 15 amino acids. V shed 6 bases and J 4 bases; nucleotides not matched to a gene: 10. Germline-derived CDR1 and CDR2 are MNHEY and SVGAGI. The CDR3 sequence: CASSTQTGGAYEQYF. The CDR3 DNA reads as TGTGCCAGCAGCACACAAACAGGGGGCGCGTACGAGCAGTACTTC.

CDR3 region: CASSRGGGEVYEQYF. CDR3 bases: TGTGCCAGCAGCCGGGGCGGGGGGGAAGTCTACGAGCAGTACTTC. V gene TRBV4-2 combines with J gene TRBJ2-7; 9 nucleotides agree with TRBD2. With 4 bases clipped from V and 3 bases from J, the junction kept 7 bases outside the gene matches. CDR1 LGHNA and CDR2 YNFKEQ come from the germline V gene. CDR3 size: 15 residues.

A single count supports this clone. The chain couples TRBV5-6 to TRBJ1-5; 7 positions agree with TRBD1. Germline CDR1 reads SGHDT; CDR2 reads YYEEEE. The trim removed 3 bases at V and 0 bases at J, leaving 12 bases unmatched. This CDR3 has 18 residues. CDR3 loop: CASSSSKGALSSNQPQHF. CDR3 sequence (DNA): TGTGCCAGCAGCTCGTCAAAGGGGGCTTTGAGTAGCAATCAGCCCCAGCATTTT.

This clone was seen a handful of times. The V and J genes are TRBV28 and TRBJ2-1; TRBD2 matches 16 bases. CDR3 size: 14 residues. CDR1 MDHEN and CDR2 SYDVKM come from the germline V gene. Losses at the gene ends were 11 bases for V and 8 bases for J; bases not matched to a gene: 6. The CDR3 loop is CAGGTSGREYEQFF. In nucleotides, the CDR3 is TGTGCCGGAGGGACTAGCGGGAGGGAGTATGAGCAGTTCTTC.

This sequence joins TRBV11-2 and TRBJ2-3; 7 bases line up with TRBD2. Germline V gene sequence: CDR1 SGHAT, CDR2 FQNNGV. V lost 5 bases to trimming and J lost 2 bases; unmatched junction nucleotides: 10. The CDR3 sequence is 16 residues long. The CDR3 spells CASSLWNGRSTDTQYF. CDR3 coding DNA: TGTGCCAGCAGCCTTTGGAACGGGAGGTCCACAGATACGCAGTATTTT. The full variable domain, its missing parts supplied by reference TRBV11-2 and TRBJ2-3, is EAGVAQSPRYKIIEKRQSVAFWCNPISGHATLYWYQQILGQGPKLLIQFQNNGVVDDSQLPKDRFSAERLKGVDSTLKIQPAKLEDSAVYLCASSLWNGRSTDTQYFGPGTRLTVL.

This clone has only one observation. The genes are TRBV7-2 and TRBJ2-1; 8 bases are a match to TRBD2. V lost 5 bases to trimming and J lost 2 bases; unmatched junction nucleotides: 5. The CDR3 has 15 residues. Germline V gene sequence: CDR1 SGHTA, CDR2 FQGNSA. CDR3 sequence: CASSETGGTYNEQFF. CDR3 nucleotide sequence: TGTGCCAGCAGCGAAACGGGGGGGACCTACAATGAGCAGTTCTTC.

Note on this clone: Other DNA sequences of this sample code for an identical CDR3. The chain has TRBV9 and TRBJ1-3; TRBD1 matches 9 bases. The CDR3 spans 15 residues. Looked up from germline, CDR1 is SGDLS and CDR2 is YYNGEE. V lost 4 bases to trimming and J lost 4 bases; unmatched junction nucleotides: 6. The CDR3 here is CASSPRTGDGNTIYF. In nucleotides, the CDR3 is TGTGCCAGCAGCCCTCGGACAGGGGACGGAAACACCATATATTTT.

J is TRBJ1-4 and V is TRBV19; 7 positions agree with TRBD1. Germline V gene sequence: CDR1 LNHDA, CDR2 SQIVND (reference sequence). J gave up 7 bases and V 5 bases, and 7 bases lay outside the gene matches. The CDR3 covers 14 residues. This chain's CDR3 is CASSPRQGSEKLFF. CDR3 nucleotide sequence: TGTGCCAGTAGTCCTCGACAGGGCTCTGAAAAACTGTTTTTT.

This clone was detected a few times. V is TRBV10-1 and J is TRBJ2-3; TRBD2 is a possible D gene (6 bases). CDR3 length: 16 amino acids. The germline V gene has CDR1 WNHNN and CDR2 SYGVQD (reference sequence). V was pared by 0 bases and J by 4 bases, with 14 bases between. Here the CDR3 DNA reads TGCGCCAGCAGTGAGTCGAAATTGGGGGGTCCAGATACGCAGTATTTT. Residues: CASSESKLGGPDTQYF.

This clone occurred once. The chain carries TRBV5-4 and TRBJ1-4; 7 nucleotides match TRBD1. Germline trimming cut 0 bases from V and 3 bases from J; bases unmatched to any gene: 2. Germline CDR1 reads SGHNT; CDR2 reads YYREEE (reference sequence). This CDR3 contains 15 residues. CDR3 sequence: CASSLETGSNEKLFF. Written as DNA, the CDR3 is TGTGCCAGCAGCTTGGAGACAGGGTCTAATGAAAAACTGTTTTTT.

The gene calls are TRBV7-2 and TRBJ2-7; 9 bases agree with TRBD1. CDR1 is SGHTA and CDR2 is FQGNSA in the germline V gene. The CDR3 runs 14 residues. The trim removed 6 bases at V and 5 bases at J, leaving 8 bases unmatched. The DNA of the CDR3 is TGTGCCAGCAGGTTACAGGGGGCGCGTCACGAGCAGTACTTC. Residues: CASRLQGARHEQYF. Combining the CDR3 with reference TRBV7-2 and TRBJ2-7 gives the whole variable domain GAGVSQSPSNKVTEKGKDVELRCDPISGHTALYWYRQSLGQGLEFLIYFQGNSAPDKSGLPSDRFSAERTGGSVSTLTIQRTQQEDSAVYLCASRLQGARHEQYFGPGTRLTVT.

J is TRBJ1-6 and V is TRBV5-4; maybe TRBD1 (6 bases). Germline CDR1 reads SGHNT; CDR2 reads YYREEE (reference sequence). The CDR3 sequence is 17 residues long. The ends were cut back, 0 bases at V and 10 bases at J, with 20 bases in the middle. The CDR3 loop is CASSLAGAAPERSPLHF. The CDR3 bases are TGTGCCAGCAGCTTGGCAGGGGCTGCCCCAGAAAGATCACCCCTCCACTTT.

This chain's CDR3 is CARSLWSRGEFYGYTF. The CDR3 DNA follows: TGTGCCAGAAGCTTGTGGTCTCGGGGGGAGTTCTATGGCTACACCTTC. The V and J genes are TRBV5-3 and TRBJ1-2; maybe TRBD1 (5 bases). TRBV5-3 is identified as an open reading frame with a role that is uncertain. CDR3 length: 16 amino acids. V lost 1 base to trimming and J lost 4 bases, with 17 bases between them.

V usage is TRBV7-9 and J usage is TRBJ2-5, with 9 positions matching TRBD1. The CDR3 runs 16 residues. V shed 5 bases and J 1 base; nucleotides not matched to a gene: 8. CDR1 and CDR2 (germline): SEHNR, FQNEAQ (reference sequence). CDR3 sequence: CASSLGDRELQETQYF. The CDR3 nucleotides read TGTGCCAGCAGCCTAGGGGACAGGGAACTCCAAGAGACCCAGTACTTC.

The chain couples TRBV6-5 to TRBJ1-6; D gene unclear. CDR1 and CDR2 from the germline V gene are MNHEY and SVGAGI. The V end lost 8 bases, the J end lost 10 bases, and 18 bases lay between the germline ends. There are 14 residues in the CDR3. CDR3 loop: CASGGSRVESPLHF. CDR3 in DNA: TGTGCCAGCGGCGGTAGTCGCGTCGAGTCACCCCTCCACTTT.

The chain has TRBV23-1 and TRBJ1-2; D is perhaps TRBD1 (5 bases). TRBV23-1 is assigned to the ORF class and has an uncertain function. V lost 8 bases and J 3 bases, leaving 16 bases between the germline ends. This CDR3 spans 14 amino acids. CDR3 amino acids: CASPGGDRDYGYTF. DNA of the CDR3: TGCGCCAGCCCCGGGGGGGATCGGGACTATGGCTACACCTTC.

This rearrangement joins TRBV5-1 to TRBJ2-1, with 8 positions matching TRBD2. Germline V gene lookup returns CDR1 SGHRS and CDR2 YFSETQ. CDR3 length: 15 amino acids. Unmatched junction bases numbered 11, after V lost 4 bases and J lost 8 bases. CDR3 nucleotides: TGCGCCAGCAGCCTTTGGCGAGCGGGAGAGGATGAGCAGTTCTTC. It encodes CASSLWRAGEDEQFF.

This sequence joins TRBV6-2 or TRBV6-3 and TRBJ1-6; 11 bases match TRBD1. The trim removed 5 bases at V and 5 bases at J, leaving 5 bases unmatched. This CDR3 has 16 amino acids. Germline-derived CDR1 and CDR2 are MNHEY and SVGEGT. The CDR3 DNA sequence: TGTGCCAGCAGTCCCTGGACAGGGGGCAATAATTCACCCCTCCACTTT. This translates into CASSPWTGGNNSPLHF.